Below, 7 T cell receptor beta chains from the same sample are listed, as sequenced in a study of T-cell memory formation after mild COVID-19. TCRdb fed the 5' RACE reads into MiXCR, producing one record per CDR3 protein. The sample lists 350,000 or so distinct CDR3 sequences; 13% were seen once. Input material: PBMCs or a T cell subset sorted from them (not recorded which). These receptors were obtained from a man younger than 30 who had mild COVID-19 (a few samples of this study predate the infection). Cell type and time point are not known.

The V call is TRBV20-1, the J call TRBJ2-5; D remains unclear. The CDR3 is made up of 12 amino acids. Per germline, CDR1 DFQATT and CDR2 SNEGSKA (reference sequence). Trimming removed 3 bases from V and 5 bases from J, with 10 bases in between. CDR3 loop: CSARKSGETQYF. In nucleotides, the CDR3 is TGCAGTGCTAGGAAAAGTGGTGAGACCCAGTACTTC.

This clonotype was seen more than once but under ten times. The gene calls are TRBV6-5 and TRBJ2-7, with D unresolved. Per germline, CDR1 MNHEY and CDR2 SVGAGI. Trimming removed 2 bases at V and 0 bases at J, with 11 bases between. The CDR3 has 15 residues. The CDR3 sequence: CASSYGNTLSYEQYF. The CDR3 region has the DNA TGTGCCAGCAGTTACGGGAACACCCTCTCCTACGAGCAGTACTTC.

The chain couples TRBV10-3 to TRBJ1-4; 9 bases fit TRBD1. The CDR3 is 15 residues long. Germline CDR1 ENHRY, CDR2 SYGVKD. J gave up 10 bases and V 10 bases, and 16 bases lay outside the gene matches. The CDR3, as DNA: TGTGCCACCCCGCCCCGGGACAGGGACGGAGGAAAACTGTTTTTT. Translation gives CATPPRDRDGGKLFF.

The CDR3 bases are TGTGCCAGCAGCTTGAGAGGGTACGATGGCTACACCTTC. Translation: CASSLRGYDGYTF. The chain uses TRBV5-5 and TRBJ1-2, with D uncertain. CDR3 length equals 13 residues. The germline gives CDR1 SGHKS, CDR2 YYEKEE (reference sequence). The ends were cut back, 1 base at V and 6 bases at J, with 10 bases in the middle.

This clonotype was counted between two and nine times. The CDR3, as DNA: TGTGCCAGCAGCCTCGCGGGACTAGTGGGGCCCCAAGAGACCCAGTACTTC. The encoded protein is CASSLAGLVGPQETQYF. The gene calls are TRBV9 and TRBJ2-5, with 8 bases aligning to TRBD2. The CDR3 runs 17 residues. The ends lost 4 bases at V and 1 base at J; junction bases unmatched: 12. The germline V gene encodes CDR1 SGDLS and CDR2 YYNGEE.

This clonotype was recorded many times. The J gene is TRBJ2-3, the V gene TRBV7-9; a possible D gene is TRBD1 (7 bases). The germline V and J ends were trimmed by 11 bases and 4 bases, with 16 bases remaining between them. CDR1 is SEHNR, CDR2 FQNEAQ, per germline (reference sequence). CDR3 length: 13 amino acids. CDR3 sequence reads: CAFEEGASDTQYF. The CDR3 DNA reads TGTGCCTTCGAGGAGGGGGCCTCAGATACGCAGTATTTT.

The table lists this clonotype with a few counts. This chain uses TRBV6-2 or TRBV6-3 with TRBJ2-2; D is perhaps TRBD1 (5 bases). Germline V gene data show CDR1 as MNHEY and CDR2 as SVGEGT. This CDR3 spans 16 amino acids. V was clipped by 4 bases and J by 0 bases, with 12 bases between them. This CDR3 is CASSSYRKTNTGELFF. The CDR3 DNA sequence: TGTGCCAGCAGTTCCTACAGGAAGACGAACACCGGGGAGCTGTTTTTT.